The clone carrying this T cell receptor (beta chain) was observed many times. One entry per CDR3 protein results from TCRdb running MiXCR on the 5' RACE reads. The sample yields over 120,000 distinct CDR3 sequences, less than 8.5% seen once. The data belong to a study of T cells after yellow fever vaccination. V lost 1 base and J lost 6; bases outside the gene matches: 1. The CDR3 is 12 amino acids. CDR1 is SGHRS, CDR2 YFSETQ, per germline. The sample was CD4+ T cells sorted from PBMCs, taken 10 days after the yellow fever booster vaccination. This rearrangement joins TRBV5-1 to TRBJ2-7; TRBD1 matches at 7 bases. The sequence derives from a man under 40 who received the YFV17D yellow fever vaccine. CDR3 coding DNA: TGCGCCAGCAGCTTGACAGGGGCCGAGCAGTACTTC. As protein: CASSLTGAEQYF.